Sequencing of this T cell receptor (beta chain) was carried out in a study of cytomegalovirus exposure and HLA in healthy donors. Turning to the study itself: It was reported in a later analysis that the same platform had been used for the approximately 120 validation repertoires as for the 666 first-cohort repertoires.

The V end lost 10 bases, the J end lost 1 base, and 23 bases lay between the germline ends. The CDR3 is 17 residues long. The V gene's germline CDR1 is MNHEY and CDR2 SMNVEV (reference sequence). Study-wide results and caveats: Cytomegalovirus-associated status was assigned to 150 or so TCR beta chains.

As regards this clone: Antigen specificity is unknown.

Profiling relied on immunoSEQ multiplex PCR, and the TCRdb table lists in-frame clones only, not all of them. This sample carries hundreds of thousands of clones, approximately 88% of them seen once, and the ten largest clones take over 12%. Donors were drawn from the approximately 110-subject validation cohort, separate from the approximately 700-subject first cohort. The chain employs TRBV27 and TRBJ1-3; D is ambiguous. This sequence originates from a woman between 25 and 40 years old in good health and CMV-seropositive. Input material: PBMCs. The CDR3 sequence is CAKHLRRVGRSGNTIYF. CDR3 in DNA: TGTGCCAAACATCTCAGACGGGTTGGGCGATCTGGAAACACCATATATTTT.